This is a list of T cell receptor beta chains from one sample in a study of blood T cell repertoires in COVID-19. This table comes from immunoSEQ multiplex PCR, and its TCRdb copy is limited to in-frame clones, with some not included. The table lists more than 110,000 clones, 80% to 85% of them singletons, with 5.5% in the top ten. The sequenced sample consisted of PBMCs or T cells enriched from blood (not recorded which). These receptor sequences come from a man aged 35 to 55 with acute COVID-19. Each CDR3 is given without its conserved first and last residue. Each record gives: V gene, CDR3 length, CDR3 protein.

>TRBV14|13
ASSQMPGHFYEQY
>TRBV14|13
ASSPQATGADTQY
>TRBV9|15
ASSVVPRGAFGNTIY
>TRBV5-1|13
ASSTGQWSSYEQY
>TRBV7-2|14
ASSPPGQGTNEKLF
>TRBV7-9|10
ASVAAGGWQF
>TRBV19|15
ASSIDAGEIGNQPQH
>TRBV4-1|14
ASSHLPGTLAETQY
>TRBV7-8|13
ASSARPDTHTEAF
>TRBV6-6|13
ASALSGGSAGELF
>TRBV4-1|12
ASRPQGGGTEAF
>TRBV18|10
ASSPSPEKLF
>TRBV4-3|12
ASSLKGATGELF
>TRBV28|11
ASSLFGPNEQF
>TRBV19|12
ASSPGQQPGEAF
>TRBV3-1/TRBV3-2|13
ASSRVGDYQETQY
>TRBV4-1|14
ASSQQQGSSYNEQF
>TRBV7-7|12
ASSAGHSGNTIY
>TRBV19|17
ASSPLEASGRRDTGELF
>TRBV28|12
ASGLGITPTRAF
>TRBV14|10
ASSQVDEKLF
>TRBV7-9|14
ASSLGGGRDRDGYT
>TRBV19|10
ASSPAEGEQY
>TRBV28|9
ASSFSAGSY
>TRBV4-3|13
ASSRVKGEGSPLH
>TRBV29-1|11
SVVWQKNTEAF
>TRBV18|13
ASSPTASGDYEQY
>TRBV5-1|15
ASSLGLAQATNEKLF
>TRBV7-2|14
ASSLASPDRVEGYT
>TRBV28|11
ASSLYRRDEQY
>TRBV29-1|11
SVGDRNFGRYT
>TRBV7-8|14
ASSPSRDRVRDTQY
>TRBV9|13
ASSAGQGSSYEQY
>TRBV29-1|10
SVANANQPQH
>TRBV18|15
ASSPGTGGIQIYGYT
>TRBV28|13
ASSLFGAGQETQY
>TRBV19|13
ASSKARGLGDVLT
>TRBV5-1|10
ASSLEENRQY
>TRBV6-5|13
ASKATSGGTNEQF
>TRBV28|13
ASSFRDRGISEAF
>TRBV28|13
ASSLDRINTGELF
>TRBV4-1|13
ASSQLAGGTDTQY
>TRBV5-5|14
ASSLHIMGTGNEQF
>TRBV27|14
ASSLSHRGSQETQY
>TRBV7-7|13
ASSPGTGSTDTQY
>TRBV10-3|13
AISMGQGVGETQY
>TRBV28|10
ASSPVQETQY
>TRBV25-1|13
ASVPRGGEGNEQF
>TRBV14|10
ASSQARQTQY
>TRBV6-5|12
ASTRDRGFSPLH
>TRBV24-1|13
ATSEGTGKDYEQY
>TRBV27|13
ASSIIKGPRDGYT
>TRBV7-2|12
ASSLIQENQPQH
>TRBV2|15
ASSEAPGVKEGGGYT
>TRBV25-1|14
ASSTRDQRTQDTQY